The text below deals with one TCR beta chain. The authors' processing: Estimation of nucleated cell counts was performed using reference gene primer amplification. TCRdb's copy holds only in-frame clones and misses some; the assay was immunoSEQ multiplex PCR. D and trimming come from the DNA, and the V and J calls and clone size come from that table. The sample has about 410,000 clones; about nine tenths are singletons. The data derive from a study of blood T cell repertoires in COVID-19. The CDR3 length is 15 residues. CDR1 and CDR2 from the germline V gene are LNHDA and SQIVND (reference sequence). V trimming: 6 bases; J trimming: 5 bases; junction bases outside the gene matches: 9. Seattle researchers signed up patients amid active infection and tracked them longitudinally.

Specimen: peripheral blood. The sequence derives from a woman in her thirties or forties with COVID-19, enrolled during active disease. V usage is TRBV19 and J usage is TRBJ1-1, with TRBD1 identical over 10 bases. In nucleotides, the CDR3 is TGTGCCAGTAGGGGGGACAGGGGCGCAGGTACTGAAGCTTTCTTT. Protein: CASRGDRGAGTEAFF.